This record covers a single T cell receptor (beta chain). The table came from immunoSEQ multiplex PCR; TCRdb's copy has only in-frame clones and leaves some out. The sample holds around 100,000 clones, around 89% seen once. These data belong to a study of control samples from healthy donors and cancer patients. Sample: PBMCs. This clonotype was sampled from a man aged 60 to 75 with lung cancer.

The CDR3 spells CASNAQGNTGELFF. The CDR3 nucleotides read TGTGCCAGCAACGCCCAGGGAAACACCGGGGAGCTGTTTTTT. V is TRBV6-5 and J is TRBJ2-2; a weak D match, TRBD1 (5 bases). The CDR3 sequence is 14 residues long. Germline V CDR1 and CDR2: MNHEY, SVGAGI. Between the trimmed V and J ends, which lost 7 bases and 2 bases, there was a span of 11 bases.